One and the same sample provided the 27 T cell receptor beta chains below, sequenced in a study of CD8+ T cells in alopecia areata. Treatment defined: oral pan-JAK inhibitor, 5-10 mg twice daily. As the sequencing template, cDNA was produced by extracting RNA and reverse transcribing it. Produced via immunoSEQ multiplex PCR; TCRdb's table is partial and in-frame only. The sample shows under 150,000 clones, about half of them seen only once. Source: CD4+ T cells sorted from blood, taken at week 4, from a patient treated with tofacitinib. Receptors originate from a human donor with alopecia areata.

The chain links TRBV5-1 to TRBJ2-2; possibly TRBD2 for D (6 bases). Trimming took 7 bases from V and 3 from J, leaving 10 bases between them. CDR1 and CDR2 from the germline V gene are SGHRS and YFSETQ. The CDR3 loop spans 13 amino acids. The CDR3 DNA reads TGCGCCAGCTGGCGGGGAGACACCGGGGAGCTGTTTTTT. Its protein product is CASWRGDTGELFF.

This clone was observed a single time. The V call is TRBV30, the J call TRBJ1-5; no definite D call. The germline V gene has CDR1 GTSNPN and CDR2 SVGIG (reference sequence). The CDR3 consists of 12 residues. Trimming stripped 2 bases from V and 2 bases from J, with 4 bases between. The CDR3 reads CAWSNGNQPQHF. For the CDR3, the DNA is TGTGCCTGGAGTAATGGCAATCAGCCCCAGCATTTT.

This clone has a single count. The rearrangement joins TRBV5-4 to TRBJ1-1, with unresolved D. Trimming removed 2 bases at V and 4 bases at J, with 12 bases between. The CDR3 sequence is 14 residues long. Germline V gene lookup returns CDR1 SGHNT and CDR2 YYREEE (reference sequence). This chain's CDR3 is CASSLRGMGTEAFF. CDR3 coding DNA: TGTGCCAGCAGCTTACGGGGAATGGGCACTGAAGCTTTCTTT.

The J gene is TRBJ2-7, the V gene TRBV12-5; D uncertain. The CDR3 consists of 12 residues. CDR1 LGHNT and CDR2 FRNRAP come from the germline V gene. V was clipped by 1 base and J by 0 bases, with 1 base between them. CDR3 sequence: CASGLGSYEQYF. In DNA, the CDR3 is TGTGCTAGTGGTTTGGGCTCCTACGAGCAGTACTTC.

The chain links TRBV2 to TRBJ1-5; TRBD1 aligns across 8 bases. Germline CDR1 reads SNHLY; CDR2 reads FYNNEI. CDR3 length equals 14 residues. Germline trimming cut 2 bases from V and 7 bases from J; bases unmatched to any gene: 4. The CDR3 sequence: CASSEQGAGQPQHF. The CDR3 DNA reads TGTGCCAGCAGTGAACAGGGGGCAGGGCAGCCCCAGCATTTT. The full variable domain, in which reference TRBV2 and TRBJ1-5 provide the parts outside the CDR3, is EPEVTQTPSHQVTQMGQEVILRCVPISNHLYFYWYRQILGQKVEFLVSFYNNEISEKSEIFDDQFSVERPDGSNFTLKIRSTKLEDSAMYFCASSEQGAGQPQHFGDGTRLSIL.

V is TRBV30 and J is TRBJ2-7, with D perhaps matching TRBD1 (5 bases). V lost 4 bases and J 4 bases, leaving 14 bases between the germline ends. This CDR3 is built from 13 residues. From germline, CDR1 is GTSNPN and CDR2 SVGIG (reference sequence). This CDR3 reads CAWTRQGTYEQYF. CDR3 DNA sequence: TGTGCCTGGACCCGCCAGGGTACTTACGAGCAGTACTTC.

The rearrangement joins TRBV5-1 to TRBJ2-4; D gene ambiguous. V lost 1 base and J 7 bases, leaving 15 bases between the germline ends. Germline-derived CDR1 and CDR2 are SGHRS and YFSETQ. The CDR3 has 15 residues. CDR3 nucleotides: TGCGCCAGCAGCTTGTCGGCCCCGCCACTGAACATTCAGTACTTC. It is translated as CASSLSAPPLNIQYF.

The rearrangement links TRBV14 to TRBJ2-5, with a weak D call TRBD1 (6 bases). The CDR3 sequence is 13 residues long. Germline V gene lookup returns CDR1 SGHDN and CDR2 FVKESK. V lost 4 bases, J lost 4 bases, and 10 bases lay in between. The CDR3 loop is CASSPGQRETQYF. The DNA of the CDR3 is TGTGCCAGCAGCCCCGGACAGAGAGAGACCCAGTACTTC.

This chain uses TRBV30 with TRBJ2-4, with D possibly matching TRBD1 (5 bases). The germline gives CDR1 GTSNPN, CDR2 SVGIG (reference sequence). V lost 2 bases to trimming and J lost 6 bases, with 14 bases between them. The CDR3 has 14 amino acids. For the CDR3, the DNA is TGTGCCTGGAGTCCGACAGCTTATGGAAACATTCAGTACTTC. This codes for CAWSPTAYGNIQYF.

This clone was counted between two and nine times. This chain connects TRBV10-3 to TRBJ2-1; TRBD2 is a possible D gene (6 bases). Trimming cost V 4 bases and J 8 bases, with 6 bases left between them. CDR3 length equals 11 residues. The germline gives CDR1 ENHRY, CDR2 SYGVKD. Written as DNA, the CDR3 is TGTGCCATCAGTGGGAGGGATGAGCAGTTCTTC. It specifies CAISGRDEQFF.

The chain combines TRBV11-2 with TRBJ2-2; weak D call: TRBD1 (6 bases). CDR3 length: 15 amino acids. Deletions cut 4 bases from V and 5 bases from J, with 14 bases between. Germline assignment: CDR1 SGHAT and CDR2 FQNNGV. CDR3 loop: CASSWAGTRTGELFF. The CDR3 region has the DNA TGTGCCAGCAGCTGGGCCGGGACACGAACCGGGGAGCTGTTTTTT.

The chain has TRBV9 and TRBJ2-1; 10 positions match TRBD2. This CDR3 is built from 15 residues. Germline V CDR1 and CDR2: SGDLS, YYNGEE. V trimming: 0 bases; J trimming: 10 bases; junction bases outside the gene matches: 7. This CDR3 reads CASSVELAGLGEQFF. The CDR3 DNA follows: TGTGCCAGCAGCGTAGAACTAGCGGGACTCGGGGAGCAGTTCTTC.

This clone has a handful of counts. This chain links TRBV29-1 with TRBJ2-2; D perhaps matches TRBD2 (5 bases). V was shortened by 4 bases and J by 7 bases, with 13 bases between the two germline ends. The CDR3 sequence is 13 residues long. The germline CDR1 and CDR2 sequences are SQVTM and ANQGSEA. The CDR3 is CSVAPTRRGELFF. The CDR3 region has the DNA TGCAGCGTTGCACCAACTAGACGCGGGGAGCTGTTTTTT.

This clone came up once. The rearrangement joins TRBV6-5 to TRBJ1-2; 8 nucleotides line up with TRBD1. CDR1 and CDR2 from the germline V gene are MNHEY and SVGAGI. The CDR3 sequence is 14 residues long. V shed 7 bases and J 5 bases; nucleotides not matched to a gene: 9. The CDR3 reads CASNLDREGYGYTF. CDR3 sequence (DNA): TGTGCCAGCAACTTGGACAGGGAGGGATATGGCTACACCTTC.

This clone has a single count. The chain uses TRBV15 and TRBJ1-2, with a tentative D call TRBD1 (5 bases). This CDR3 spans 15 amino acids. V lost 4 bases and J 4 bases, leaving 16 bases between the germline ends. Germline CDR1 and CDR2: LNHNV and YYDKDF (reference sequence). Here the CDR3 DNA reads TGTGCCACCAGCAAAAACCGGGCCCAGGGCTATGGCTACACCTTC. Amino acid sequence: CATSKNRAQGYGYTF.

J is TRBJ1-2 and V is TRBV6-5, with 7 nucleotides matching TRBD1. The trim removed 3 bases at V and 5 bases at J, leaving 9 bases unmatched. Germline CDR1 MNHEY, CDR2 SVGAGI. This CDR3 comprises 15 residues. CDR3 nucleotide sequence: TGTGCCAGCAGTTATTACCGGGACAGAGATTATGGCTACACCTTC. Protein: CASSYYRDRDYGYTF.

This clone was counted a few times. The V call is TRBV5-5, the J call TRBJ2-4; weak D call: TRBD1 (5 bases). V shed 2 bases and J shed 7 bases, with 22 bases lying between them. The CDR3 is 17 residues long. Germline loops: CDR1 SGHKS, CDR2 YYEKEE (reference sequence). The CDR3 reads CASSFWGRANTMNIQYF. The CDR3 DNA follows: TGTGCCAGCAGCTTCTGGGGCCGGGCCAACACAATGAACATTCAGTACTTC.

The chain uses TRBV5-1 and TRBJ2-4; 13 nucleotides agree with TRBD2. The germline CDR1 and CDR2 sequences are SGHRS and YFSETQ. V shed 3 bases and J 14 bases; nucleotides not matched to a gene: 8. The CDR3 has 14 residues. For the CDR3, the DNA is TGCGCCAGCAGCTCCGACGGACTAGCGGGAGCGAAGTACTTC. This translates into CASSSDGLAGAKYF.

The rearrangement joins TRBV6-6 to TRBJ1-4; D may be TRBD1 (5 bases). Trimming removed 6 bases from V and 3 bases from J, with 14 bases in between. The CDR3 has 15 residues. CDR1 is MNHNY and CDR2 is SVGAGI in the germline V gene (reference sequence). CDR3 sequence reads: CASSSPRGANEKLFF. The DNA for the CDR3 is TGTGCCAGCAGCTCCCCTCGGGGGGCTAATGAAAAACTGTTTTTT.

V usage is TRBV25-1 and J usage is TRBJ2-2; D possibly corresponds to TRBD2 (6 bases). This CDR3 has 15 amino acids. The germline V gene has CDR1 MGHDK and CDR2 SYGVNS. Trimming removed 3 bases at V and 0 bases at J, with 8 bases between. The chain's CDR3 is CASSDGGANTGELFF. In DNA form, the CDR3 reads TGTGCCAGCAGTGATGGCGGGGCGAACACCGGGGAGCTGTTTTTT.

The V and J genes are TRBV6-6 and TRBJ2-5; 12 bases align to TRBD1. The germline CDR1 and CDR2 sequences are MNHNY and SVGAGI (reference sequence). The V gene end was trimmed by 5 bases and the J gene end by 5 bases; junction bases not matched to a gene: 9. CDR3 size: 16 residues. The CDR3 sequence: CASSNRDRGRGETQYF. CDR3 nucleotides: TGTGCCAGCAGTAACCGGGACAGGGGGCGAGGGGAGACCCAGTACTTC.

V usage is TRBV14 and J usage is TRBJ1-6; no definite D call. Germline V gives CDR1 SGHDN, CDR2 FVKESK. This CDR3 is 14 amino acids long. V lost 2 bases and J 7 bases, leaving 9 bases between the germline ends. This CDR3 reads CASSQLQLNSPLHF. The DNA of the CDR3 is TGTGCCAGCAGCCAACTTCAGCTGAATTCACCCCTCCACTTT.

The chain employs TRBV30 and TRBJ2-5; D gene unclear. The germline V gene encodes CDR1 GTSNPN and CDR2 SVGIG (reference sequence). Trimming stripped 2 bases from V and 5 bases from J, with 9 bases between. The CDR3 loop spans 12 amino acids. The CDR3 nucleotides read TGTGCCTGGAGTATAGTTGTGGAGACCCAGTACTTC. Translation: CAWSIVVETQYF.

This chain joins TRBV30 and TRBJ2-7; TRBD1 aligns across 9 bases. Trimming took 2 bases from V and 2 from J; bases not matched to a gene: 4. Germline V CDR1 and CDR2: GTSNPN, SVGIG (reference sequence). The CDR3 is 14 residues long. Here the CDR3 reads CAWSRDRAAYEQYF. CDR3 bases: TGTGCCTGGAGTCGGGACAGGGCAGCCTACGAGCAGTACTTC.

The chain uses TRBV5-1 and TRBJ2-1; 10 nucleotides match TRBD2. The J segment lost 10 bases and the V segment lost 1 base, leaving 8 bases of the junction unmatched. The CDR3 loop spans 15 amino acids. The germline V gene encodes CDR1 SGHRS and CDR2 YFSETQ. The CDR3: CASSLSLAGAREQFF. In nucleotides, the CDR3 is TGCGCCAGCAGCTTGAGCCTAGCGGGGGCCAGGGAGCAGTTCTTC.

The J gene is TRBJ2-1, the V gene TRBV5-1, with TRBD2 matching over 11 bases. The germline V gene has CDR1 SGHRS and CDR2 YFSETQ. This CDR3 comprises 15 residues. Germline trimming cut 1 base from V and 5 bases from J; bases unmatched to any gene: 2. The CDR3 loop reads CASSLILAGDNEQFF. The CDR3, as DNA: TGCGCCAGCAGCTTGATACTAGCGGGGGACAATGAGCAGTTCTTC.

The chain recombines TRBV5-1 with TRBJ1-6; D perhaps matches TRBD1 (5 bases). From germline, CDR1 is SGHRS and CDR2 YFSETQ. CDR3 length equals 14 residues. The germline V and J ends were trimmed by 2 bases and 7 bases, with 10 bases remaining between them. CDR3 sequence reads: CASSLQESNSPLHF. As DNA, the CDR3 is TGCGCCAGCAGCTTACAGGAATCCAATTCACCCCTCCACTTT. Full variable domain (remainder filled in from reference TRBV5-1 and TRBJ1-6): KAGVTQTPRYLIKTRGQQVTLSCSPISGHRSVSWYQQTPGQGLQFLFEYFSETQRNKGNFPGRFSGRQFSNSRSEMNVSTLELGDSALYLCASSLQESNSPLHFGNGTRLTVT.